Sequencing of this T cell receptor beta chain was carried out in a study of cytomegalovirus exposure and HLA in healthy donors. Assay used: immunoSEQ multiplex PCR; TCRdb lists only in-frame clones, some missing. Of around 95,000 clones listed, about 85% are singletons. Trimming stripped 0 bases from V and 7 bases from J, with 15 bases between. CDR1 is LNHNV and CDR2 is YYDKDF in the germline V gene (reference sequence). CDR3 length: 15 residues. The chain has TRBV15 and TRBJ1-2; D gene unclear. The material sequenced was PBMCs. This TCR was sampled from a man aged 18 to 29 in good health and CMV-seropositive. Here the CDR3 DNA reads TGTGCCACCAGCAGAGATCACGAGGGAGACGGTGGCTACACCTTC. It translates to CATSRDHEGDGGYTF.